What follows is one TCR beta chain and its context. The CDR3 has 14 amino acids. V lost 6 bases and J 9 bases, leaving 18 bases between the germline ends. CDR1 MNHEY and CDR2 SVGAGI come from the germline V gene. This sample stems from a study of blood T cell repertoires in COVID-19. Study-level information: COVID-19 samples collected from the United States, Italy and Spain covered acute and convalescent phases. PBMCs, B-cell-depleted T cells, or T cells were the source of the cDNA or gDNA that made up the material.

Methods used by the authors: Reference gene primer amplification yielded estimated nucleated cell counts. Repertoires were generated with immunoSEQ multiplex PCR, while TCRdb's copy carries only in-frame clones and drops some. Clonal size and the V and J genes are those of that table, whereas D and trimming came from the DNA. The sample lists some 82,000 clones, approximately 81% occurring once. This clonotype was obtained from a man aged 80 or over with acute or convalescent COVID-19. The chain joins TRBV6-5 to TRBJ2-1, with D possibly being TRBD1 (6 bases). The sample consisted of peripheral blood. DNA of the CDR3: TGTGCCAGCAGCGGGACACCTAGTTCCGGTGAGCAGTTCTTC. Translating gives CASSGTPSSGEQFF.